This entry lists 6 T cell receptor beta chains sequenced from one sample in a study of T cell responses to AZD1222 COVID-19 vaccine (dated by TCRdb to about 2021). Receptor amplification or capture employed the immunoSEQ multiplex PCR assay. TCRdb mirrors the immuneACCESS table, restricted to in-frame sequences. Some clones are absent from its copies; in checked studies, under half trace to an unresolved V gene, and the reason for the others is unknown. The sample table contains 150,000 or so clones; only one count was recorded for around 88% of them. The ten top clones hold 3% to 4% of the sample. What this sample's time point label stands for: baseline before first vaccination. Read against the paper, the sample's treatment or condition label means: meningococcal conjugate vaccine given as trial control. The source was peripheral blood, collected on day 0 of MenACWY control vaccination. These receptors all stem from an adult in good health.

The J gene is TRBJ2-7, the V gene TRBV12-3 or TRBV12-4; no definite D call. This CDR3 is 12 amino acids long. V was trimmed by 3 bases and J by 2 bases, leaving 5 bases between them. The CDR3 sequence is CASSFGAYEQYF. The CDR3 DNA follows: TGTGCCAGCAGTTTTGGGGCCTACGAGCAGTACTTC.

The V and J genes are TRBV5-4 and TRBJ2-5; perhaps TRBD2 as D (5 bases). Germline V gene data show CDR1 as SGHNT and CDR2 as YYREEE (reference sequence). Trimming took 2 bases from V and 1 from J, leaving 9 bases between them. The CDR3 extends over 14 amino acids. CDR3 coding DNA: TGTGCCAGCAGCTTTGGACGGGGCCAAGAGACCCAGTACTTC. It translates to CASSFGRGQETQYF.

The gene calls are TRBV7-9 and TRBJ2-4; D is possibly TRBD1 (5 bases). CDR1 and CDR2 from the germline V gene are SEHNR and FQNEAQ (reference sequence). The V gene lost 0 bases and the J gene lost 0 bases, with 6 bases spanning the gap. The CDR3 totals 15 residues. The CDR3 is CASSLATVAKNIQYF. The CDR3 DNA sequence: TGTGCCAGCAGCTTAGCGACAGTAGCCAAAAACATTCAGTACTTC.

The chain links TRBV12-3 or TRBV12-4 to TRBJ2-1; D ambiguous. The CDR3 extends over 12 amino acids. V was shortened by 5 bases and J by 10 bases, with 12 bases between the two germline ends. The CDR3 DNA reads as TGTGCCAGCAGTCCCTCCTCACGGGAGCAGTTCTTC. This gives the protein CASSPSSREQFF.

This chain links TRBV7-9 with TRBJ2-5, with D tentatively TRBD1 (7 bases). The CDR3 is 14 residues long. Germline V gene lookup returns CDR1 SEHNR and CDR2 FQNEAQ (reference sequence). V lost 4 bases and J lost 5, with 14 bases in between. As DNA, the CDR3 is TGTGCCAGCAGCTGGTGGACAGGAGGGGAGACCCAGTACTTC. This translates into CASSWWTGGETQYF. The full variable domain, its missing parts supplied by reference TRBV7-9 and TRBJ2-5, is DTGVSQNPRHKITKRGQNVTFRCDPISEHNRLYWYRQTLGQGPEFLTYFQNEAQLEKSRLLSDRFSAERPKGSFSTLEIQRTEQGDSAMYLCASSWWTGGETQYFGPGTRLLVL.

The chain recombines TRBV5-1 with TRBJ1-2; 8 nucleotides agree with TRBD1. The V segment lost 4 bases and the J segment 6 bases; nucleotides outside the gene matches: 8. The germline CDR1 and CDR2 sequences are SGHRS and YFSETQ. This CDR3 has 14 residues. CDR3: CASSTDRVGNGYTF. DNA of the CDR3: TGCGCCAGCAGCACGGACAGGGTCGGAAATGGCTACACCTTC.